One and the same sample provided the 18 T cell receptor beta chains below, sequenced in a study of CD8+CD57+ T cells in acquired aplastic anemia (dated by TCRdb to 2017 to 2018). TCRdb lists the instrument as Illumina HiSeq 2000. Profiling of TCR beta VDJ combinations and CDR3 sequences used genomic DNA as the template. TCRdb passed the public sequencing reads through fastp at Q25 and MiXCR, retaining productive beta sequences. Every entry covers one CDR3 protein and lists the most common genes and DNA from its rows. Counted in this sample were some 180,000 distinct CDR3 sequences; approximately 46% of them appeared once. The ten largest clones represent under 3.5% of the sample. The sequenced sample was sorted CD4+, CD8+, or CD8+CD57+ T cells (not recorded which) from PBMCs. The source of these receptors is a human donor in good health.

This clonotype was picked up a small number of times. This chain joins TRBV24-1 and TRBJ2-3, with D perhaps matching TRBD2 (5 bases). Trimming left V 1 base short and J 3 bases short, with 10 bases between. CDR1 and CDR2 from the germline V gene are KGHDR and SFDVKD. The CDR3 sequence is 15 residues long. The CDR3 DNA is TGTGCCACCAGTGATTTAATCGGCGGGACAGATACGCAGTATTTT. This codes for CATSDLIGGTDTQYF.

This clonotype was seen many times. The chain uses TRBV6-1 and TRBJ2-7; 7 bases line up with TRBD1. V dropped 8 bases and J dropped 6; count of bases not matched to a gene: 4. Germline V gene sequence: CDR1 MNHNS, CDR2 SASEGT. The CDR3 covers 11 residues. CDR3 region: CASGYRGEQYF. CDR3 DNA sequence: TGTGCCAGCGGCTACAGGGGCGAGCAGTACTTC.

This chain uses TRBV19 with TRBJ2-3; 11 bases are shared with TRBD2. Germline V gene sequence: CDR1 LNHDA, CDR2 SQIVND (reference sequence). The V and J ends lost 6 bases and 12 bases, in that order; junction bases with no gene match: 8. This CDR3 contains 13 residues. CDR3 sequence (DNA): TGTGCCAGTAGACTAGCGGGAGTTGGATATCAGTATTTT. Translation: CASRLAGVGYQYF.

The chain is built from TRBV7-9 and TRBJ2-7; 8 bases are a match to TRBD1. The CDR3 is 14 amino acids. With 5 bases clipped from V and 5 bases from J, the junction kept 8 bases outside the gene matches. Germline-derived CDR1 and CDR2 are SEHNR and FQNEAQ (reference sequence). CDR3 sequence reads: CASSRGQGPNEQYF. In nucleotides, the CDR3 is TGTGCCAGCAGCCGCGGACAGGGACCCAACGAGCAGTACTTC.

This clonotype was observed at least ten times. The J gene is TRBJ1-5, the V gene TRBV10-2, with TRBD1 as a possible D gene (6 bases). V gave up 7 bases and J gave up 4 bases, with 11 bases separating them. Germline assignment: CDR1 WSHSY and CDR2 SAAADI. The CDR3 has 13 amino acids. The CDR3 region has the DNA TGCGCCAGCAAAGACAGGATTAATCAGCCCCAGCATTTT. It yields the protein CASKDRINQPQHF.

This rearrangement joins TRBV25-1 to TRBJ1-6, with D unresolved. V dropped 2 bases and J dropped 0 bases, with 8 bases sitting between them. The CDR3 is 16 amino acids. CDR1 is MGHDK, CDR2 SYGVNS, per germline. CDR3 DNA sequence: TGTGCCAGCAGTGAAAGTGGGAGCTCCTATAATTCACCCCTCCACTTT. This gives the protein CASSESGSSYNSPLHF.

This chain's CDR3 is CSVVGGGEAFF. The DNA of the CDR3 is TGCAGCGTTGTAGGGGGAGGTGAAGCTTTCTTT. The chain employs TRBV29-1 and TRBJ1-1, with D possibly matching TRBD1 (6 bases). The CDR3 contains 11 residues. V was cut by 4 bases and J by 7 bases, with 10 bases left in between. In germline, CDR1 is SQVTM, CDR2 ANQGSEA.

This clonotype was found once. The rearrangement uses TRBV5-5 and TRBJ2-7, with 7 bases lining up with TRBD2. This CDR3 has 16 amino acids. Germline CDR1 SGHKS, CDR2 YYEKEE (reference sequence). With 0 bases clipped from V and 1 base from J, the junction kept 7 bases outside the gene matches. As DNA, the CDR3 is TGTGCCAGCAGCTTGGAGGAGCGGGGACGATCCTACGAGCAGTACTTC. This translates into CASSLEERGRSYEQYF.

This clonotype was seen repeatedly, ten times or more. The chain combines TRBV5-1 with TRBJ2-1; no clear D. The CDR3 covers 13 residues. Germline V gene lookup returns CDR1 SGHRS and CDR2 YFSETQ. V was shortened by 0 bases and J by 9 bases, with 10 bases between the two germline ends. This CDR3 is CASSLAGRSEQFF. The CDR3 DNA reads TGCGCCAGCAGCTTGGCCGGACGTAGTGAGCAGTTCTTC.

The chain has TRBV11-2 and TRBJ2-1; no clear D. The CDR3 totals 18 residues. V lost 0 bases and J 4 bases, leaving 19 bases between the germline ends. Germline CDR1 SGHAT, CDR2 FQNNGV. The CDR3 nucleotides read TGTGCCAGCAGCTTAGATCCCAGCGACAAGGGAAGGTACAATGAGCAGTTCTTC. It translates to CASSLDPSDKGRYNEQFF. The whole variable domain, filled in from reference TRBV11-2 and TRBJ2-1, reads EAGVAQSPRYKIIEKRQSVAFWCNPISGHATLYWYQQILGQGPKLLIQFQNNGVVDDSQLPKDRFSAERLKGVDSTLKIQPAKLEDSAVYLCASSLDPSDKGRYNEQFFGPGTRLTVL.

This clonotype has a count of ten or more. DNA of the CDR3: TGTGCCATCAGTGGGGCAGAGACAGGGAGGTACGATGAGCAGTTCTTC. Protein: CAISGAETGRYDEQFF. The chain recombines TRBV10-3 with TRBJ2-1, with D perhaps TRBD1 (7 bases). Looked up from germline, CDR1 is ENHRY and CDR2 is SYGVKD. V gave up 4 bases and J gave up 8 bases, with 21 bases separating them. The CDR3 has 16 amino acids.

The rearrangement links TRBV20-1 to TRBJ2-1; 8 bases line up with TRBD2. The V gene end was trimmed by 3 bases and the J gene end by 0 bases; junction bases not matched to a gene: 7. Germline CDR1 DFQATT, CDR2 SNEGSKA (reference sequence). The CDR3 sequence is 16 residues long. DNA of the CDR3: TGCAGTGCTAGGTTTGCGGGGGGAAGCTCCTACAATGAGCAGTTCTTC. The encoded protein is CSARFAGGSSYNEQFF.

The chain couples TRBV19 to TRBJ2-2; D unclear. V lost 4 bases and J 9 bases, leaving 12 bases between the germline ends. This CDR3 is built from 13 residues. Germline V gene lookup returns CDR1 LNHDA and CDR2 SQIVND (reference sequence). CDR3 region: CASSTRSGRELFF. Written as DNA, the CDR3 is TGTGCCAGTAGTACACGGTCCGGACGGGAGCTGTTTTTT.

The V and J genes are TRBV7-9 and TRBJ2-1, with 7 positions matching TRBD1. V dropped 3 bases and J dropped 6; count of bases not matched to a gene: 5. Per the germline V gene, CDR1 is SEHNR and CDR2 is FQNEAQ (reference sequence). CDR3 length: 14 amino acids. The CDR3 DNA is TGTGCCAGCAGCTTTGGGACAGACCTCAATGAGCAGTTCTTC. Residues: CASSFGTDLNEQFF.

Many counts were recorded for this clonotype. At one end the junction does not follow the germline gene, possibly because of a read error. The chain couples TRBV6-1 to TRBJ2-6, with D maybe TRBD1 (5 bases). The CDR3 consists of 18 residues. The V gene's germline CDR1 is MNHNS and CDR2 SASEGT. CDR3 bases: TGTGCCAGCACCAAAGGCCCCTCCCAAGCCACTGGGGCCAACGTCCTAACTTTC. As protein: CASTKGPSQATGANVLTF.

The table lists this clonotype with many counts. The V call is TRBV6-6, the J call TRBJ2-1, with unresolved D. This CDR3 comprises 13 residues. Germline V CDR1 and CDR2: MNHNY, SVGAGI (reference sequence). The V gene lost 2 bases and the J gene lost 7 bases, with 9 bases spanning the gap. CDR3 amino acids: CASSYEDLNEQFF. For the CDR3, the DNA is TGTGCCAGCAGTTACGAGGATTTGAATGAGCAGTTCTTC.

This clonotype occurred many times. This chain links TRBV5-4 with TRBJ2-3; TRBD2 aligns across 10 bases. The germline CDR1 and CDR2 sequences are SGHNT and YYREEE (reference sequence). This CDR3 comprises 14 residues. V dropped 7 bases and J dropped 11; count of bases not matched to a gene: 13. CDR3 sequence reads: CASGDIAGGVRQYF. CDR3 in DNA: TGTGCCAGCGGAGATATAGCGGGAGGAGTCAGGCAGTATTTT.

This clonotype was detected many times. V usage is TRBV29-1 and J usage is TRBJ1-1, with unresolved D. Deletions cut 4 bases from V and 6 bases from J, with 12 bases between. CDR1 is SQVTM and CDR2 is ANQGSEA in the germline V gene. This CDR3 is built from 12 residues. CDR3 loop: CSVVRGIAEAFF. CDR3 sequence (DNA): TGCAGCGTTGTTCGCGGGATCGCTGAAGCTTTCTTT.